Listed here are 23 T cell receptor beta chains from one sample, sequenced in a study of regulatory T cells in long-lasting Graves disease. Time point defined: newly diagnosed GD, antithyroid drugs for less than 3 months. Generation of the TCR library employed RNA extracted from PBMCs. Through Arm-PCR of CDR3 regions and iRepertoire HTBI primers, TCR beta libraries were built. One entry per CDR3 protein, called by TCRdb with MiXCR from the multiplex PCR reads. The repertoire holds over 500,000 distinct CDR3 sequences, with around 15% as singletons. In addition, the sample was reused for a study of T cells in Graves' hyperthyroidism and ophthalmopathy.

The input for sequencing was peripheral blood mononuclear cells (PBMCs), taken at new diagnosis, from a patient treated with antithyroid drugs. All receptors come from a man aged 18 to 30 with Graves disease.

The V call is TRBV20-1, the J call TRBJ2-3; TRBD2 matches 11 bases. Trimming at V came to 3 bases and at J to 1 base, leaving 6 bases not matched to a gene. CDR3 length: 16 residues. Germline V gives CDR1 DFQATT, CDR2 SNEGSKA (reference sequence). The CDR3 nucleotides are TGCAGTGCTAGTTGGGCTAGCGGGAGGCGCACAGATACGCAGTATTTT. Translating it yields CSASWASGRRTDTQYF.

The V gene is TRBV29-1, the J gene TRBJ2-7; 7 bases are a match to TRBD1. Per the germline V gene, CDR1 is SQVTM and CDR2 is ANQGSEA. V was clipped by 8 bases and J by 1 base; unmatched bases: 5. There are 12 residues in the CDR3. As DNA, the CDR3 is TGCAGCAGGGGGCGAGGGTCCTACGAGCAGTACTTC. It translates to CSRGRGSYEQYF.

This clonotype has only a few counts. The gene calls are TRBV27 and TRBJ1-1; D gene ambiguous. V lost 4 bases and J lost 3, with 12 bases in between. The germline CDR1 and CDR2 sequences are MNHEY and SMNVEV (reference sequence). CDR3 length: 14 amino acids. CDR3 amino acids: CASSSGMGYTEAFF. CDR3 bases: TGTGCCAGCAGTTCTGGGATGGGGTACACTGAAGCTTTCTTT.

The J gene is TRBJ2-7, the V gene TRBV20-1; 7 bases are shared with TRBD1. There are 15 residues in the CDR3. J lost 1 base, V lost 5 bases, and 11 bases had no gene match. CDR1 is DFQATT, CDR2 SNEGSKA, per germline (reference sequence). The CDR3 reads CSAAGPSRGSYEQYF. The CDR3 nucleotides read TGCAGTGCTGCCGGTCCTAGCAGGGGGTCCTACGAGCAGTACTTC.

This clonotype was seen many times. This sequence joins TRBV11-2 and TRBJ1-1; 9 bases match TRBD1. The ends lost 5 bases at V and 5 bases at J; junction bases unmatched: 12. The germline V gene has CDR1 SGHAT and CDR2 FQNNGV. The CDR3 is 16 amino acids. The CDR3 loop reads CASSPRTVQGATEAFF. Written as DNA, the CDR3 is TGTGCCAGCAGCCCCCGAACAGTACAGGGGGCGACTGAAGCTTTCTTT.

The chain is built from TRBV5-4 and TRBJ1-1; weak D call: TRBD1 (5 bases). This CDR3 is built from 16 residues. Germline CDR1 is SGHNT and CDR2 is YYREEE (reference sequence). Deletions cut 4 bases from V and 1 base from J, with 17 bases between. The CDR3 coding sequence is TGTGCCAGCAGCCCAACGGCAGGGTCCGCGAACACTGAAGCTTTCTTT. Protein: CASSPTAGSANTEAFF.

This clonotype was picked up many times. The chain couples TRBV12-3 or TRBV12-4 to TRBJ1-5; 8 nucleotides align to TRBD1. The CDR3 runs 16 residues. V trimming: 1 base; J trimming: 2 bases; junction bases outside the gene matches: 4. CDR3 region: CASSLGRGLGNQPQHF. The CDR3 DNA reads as TGTGCCAGCAGTTTAGGCAGGGGGCTTGGCAATCAGCCCCAGCATTTT.

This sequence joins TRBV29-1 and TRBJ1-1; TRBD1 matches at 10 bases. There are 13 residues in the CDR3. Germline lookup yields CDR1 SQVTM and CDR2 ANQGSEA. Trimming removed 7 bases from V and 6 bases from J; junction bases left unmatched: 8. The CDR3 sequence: CSAHPGQGSEAFF. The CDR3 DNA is TGCAGCGCGCACCCGGGACAGGGGTCTGAAGCTTTCTTT.

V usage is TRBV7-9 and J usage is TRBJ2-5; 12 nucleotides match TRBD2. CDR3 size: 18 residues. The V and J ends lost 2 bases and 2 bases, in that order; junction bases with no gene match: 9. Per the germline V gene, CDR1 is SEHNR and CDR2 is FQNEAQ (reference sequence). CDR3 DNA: TGTGCCAGCAGCTTAATCCTAGCGGGAGGGAATCTACAAGAGACCCAGTACTTC. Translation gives CASSLILAGGNLQETQYF.

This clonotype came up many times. The CDR3 sequence is CASRGLVFNEQFF. The CDR3 DNA reads as TGTGCCAGCAGGGGACTAGTGTTCAATGAGCAGTTCTTC. The chain joins TRBV28 to TRBJ2-1, with 8 nucleotides matching TRBD2. This CDR3 is built from 13 residues. Germline lookup yields CDR1 MDHEN and CDR2 SYDVKM. The junction had 4 bases not matched to a gene; V was cut back by 6 bases and J by 6 bases.

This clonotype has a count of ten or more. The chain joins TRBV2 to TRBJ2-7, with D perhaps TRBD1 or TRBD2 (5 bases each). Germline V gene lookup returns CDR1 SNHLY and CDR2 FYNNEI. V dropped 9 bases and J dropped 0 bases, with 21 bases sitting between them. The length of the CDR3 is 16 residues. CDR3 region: CASARDPQLGSYEQYF. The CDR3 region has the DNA TGTGCCAGTGCCCGGGACCCACAATTGGGCTCCTACGAGCAGTACTTC.

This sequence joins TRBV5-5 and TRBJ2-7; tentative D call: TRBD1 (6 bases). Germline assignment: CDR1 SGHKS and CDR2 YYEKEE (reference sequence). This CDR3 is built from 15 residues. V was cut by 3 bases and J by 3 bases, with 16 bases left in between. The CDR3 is CASSSRTAVYYEQYF. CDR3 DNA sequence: TGTGCCAGCAGCTCAAGGACAGCGGTCTACTACGAGCAGTACTTC.

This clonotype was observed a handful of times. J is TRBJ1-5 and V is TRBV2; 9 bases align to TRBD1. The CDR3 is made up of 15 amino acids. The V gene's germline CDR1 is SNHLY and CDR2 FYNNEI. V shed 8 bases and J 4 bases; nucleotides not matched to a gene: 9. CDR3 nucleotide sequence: TGTGCCAGCCGGATGGGGACAGGGTTGAATCAGCCCCAGCATTTT. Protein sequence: CASRMGTGLNQPQHF.

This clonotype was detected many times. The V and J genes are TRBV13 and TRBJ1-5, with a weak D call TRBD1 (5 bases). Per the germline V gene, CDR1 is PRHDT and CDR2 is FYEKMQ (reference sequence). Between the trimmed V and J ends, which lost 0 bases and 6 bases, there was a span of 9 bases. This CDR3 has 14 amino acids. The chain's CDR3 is CASSLGQGRQPQHF. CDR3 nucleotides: TGTGCCAGCAGCTTAGGGCAGGGTCGTCAGCCCCAGCATTTT.

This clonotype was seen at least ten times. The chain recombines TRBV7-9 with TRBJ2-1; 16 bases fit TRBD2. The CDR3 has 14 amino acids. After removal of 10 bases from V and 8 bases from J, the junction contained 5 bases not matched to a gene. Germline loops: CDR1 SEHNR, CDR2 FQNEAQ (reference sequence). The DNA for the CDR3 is TGTGCCATACCGGGGACTAGCGGGAGGGATGAGCAGTTCTTC. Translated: CAIPGTSGRDEQFF.

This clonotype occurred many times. The CDR3 DNA follows: TGTGCCAGCAGTCCTAAGGGTACCCTTACCGAGCAGTACTTC. Its translation: CASSPKGTLTEQYF. The gene calls are TRBV28 and TRBJ2-7; no definite D call. Germline V gene lookup returns CDR1 MDHEN and CDR2 SYDVKM. V lost 5 bases to trimming and J lost 6 bases, with 17 bases between them. CDR3 size: 14 residues.

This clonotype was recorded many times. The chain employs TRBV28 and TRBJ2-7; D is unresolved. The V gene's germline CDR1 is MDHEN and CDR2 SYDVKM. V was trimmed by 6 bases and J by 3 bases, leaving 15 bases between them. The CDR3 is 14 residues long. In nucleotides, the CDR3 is TGTGCCAGCAGACCCCCACGGCCGAACTACGAGCAGTACTTC. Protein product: CASRPPRPNYEQYF.

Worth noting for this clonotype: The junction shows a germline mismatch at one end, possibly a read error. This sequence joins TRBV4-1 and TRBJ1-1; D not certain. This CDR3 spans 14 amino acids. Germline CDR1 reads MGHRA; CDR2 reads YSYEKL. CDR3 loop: CASSRGYMNTEAFF. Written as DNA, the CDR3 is TGTGCCAGCAGCCGCGGATACATGAACACTGAAGCTTTCTTT.

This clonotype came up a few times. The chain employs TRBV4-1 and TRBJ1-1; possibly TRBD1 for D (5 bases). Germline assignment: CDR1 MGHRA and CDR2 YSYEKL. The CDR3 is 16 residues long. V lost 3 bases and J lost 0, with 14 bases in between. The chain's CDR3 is CASSHPAAGMNTEAFF. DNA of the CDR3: TGCGCCAGCAGCCACCCTGCGGCAGGGATGAACACTGAAGCTTTCTTT.

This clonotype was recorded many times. CDR3 residues: CATSDPGTLATGELFF. The CDR3 bases are TGTGCCACCAGTGATCCCGGGACCCTAGCCACCGGGGAGCTGTTTTTT. This sequence joins TRBV24-1 and TRBJ2-2; TRBD1 or TRBD2 may be the D gene (5 bases each). Trimming took off 3 bases at V and 4 bases at J, with 14 bases between the two ends. CDR3 size: 16 residues. The germline CDR1 and CDR2 sequences are KGHDR and SFDVKD.

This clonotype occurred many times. CDR3 DNA sequence: TGTGCCATCAGATCCTACCGGGACAGGGGCGCTGAAGCTTTCTTT. Translated: CAIRSYRDRGAEAFF. The rearrangement uses TRBV10-3 and TRBJ1-1; 10 nucleotides align to TRBD1. J gave up 6 bases and V 6 bases, and 10 bases lay outside the gene matches. Germline V gene lookup returns CDR1 ENHRY and CDR2 SYGVKD. The CDR3 runs 15 residues.

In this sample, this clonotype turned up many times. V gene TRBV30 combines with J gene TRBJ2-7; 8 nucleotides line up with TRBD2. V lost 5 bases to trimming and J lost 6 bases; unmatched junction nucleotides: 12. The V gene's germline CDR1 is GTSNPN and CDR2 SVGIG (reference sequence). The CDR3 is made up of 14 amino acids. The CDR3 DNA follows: TGTGCCTGGTCCGATGGAGCGGGAGACCGCGAGCAGTACTTC. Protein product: CAWSDGAGDREQYF.

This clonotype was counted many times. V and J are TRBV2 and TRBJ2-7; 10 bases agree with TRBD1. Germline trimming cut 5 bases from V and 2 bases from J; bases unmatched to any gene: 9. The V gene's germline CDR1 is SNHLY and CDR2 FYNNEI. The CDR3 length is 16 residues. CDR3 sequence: CASSTGRTGGAYEQYF. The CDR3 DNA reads TGTGCCAGCAGTACCGGTAGGACAGGGGGAGCCTACGAGCAGTACTTC.